These T cell receptor beta chains were read from a single sample in a study of blood T cell repertoires in COVID-19. Measured with immunoSEQ multiplex PCR; TCRdb has only the in-frame clones, and not every one. The sample lists around 140,000 clones, about nine tenths occurring once. Sequenced sample: peripheral blood. The receptor set was obtained from an older woman with COVID-19, enrolled during active disease. CDR3s leave out the opening cysteine and the closing phenylalanine or tryptophan.

CDR3 length,V gene,J gene,CDR3 protein
11,TRBV28,TRBJ1-1,ASSSFRTFRAF
15,TRBV7-9,TRBJ2-3,ASSFGGGAGWTDTQY
14,TRBV28,TRBJ1-5,ASSLFSRGSNQPQH
15,TRBV3-1/TRBV3-2,TRBJ2-2,ASSQVSGGAFTGELF
14,TRBV7-2,TRBJ2-2,ASSLAPQGNTGELF
11,TRBV5-1,TRBJ1-5,ASRPDRDQPQH
13,TRBV20-1,TRBJ1-4,SASNMARGVEKLF
12,TRBV7-2,TRBJ2-3,ASSSLLGGDTQY
12,TRBV30,TRBJ1-6,ALSRDRSYSPLH
15,TRBV11-3,TRBJ2-5,ASSLGLQVPDQETQY
13,TRBV5-1,TRBJ1-3,ASSPETGTGNTIY
12,TRBV2,TRBJ1-1,ASRPTSGNSEAF
12,TRBV7-2,TRBJ2-5,ASSRTKKQETQY
12,TRBV10-2,TRBJ2-7,ASSLGLAIYEQY
18,TRBV5-4,TRBJ2-1,ASSPSGTSGGAGREHEQF
15,TRBV11-3,TRBJ2-2,ASSLPTAVSNTGELF
12,TRBV2,TRBJ2-1,ASSVDSSYNEQF
12,TRBV7-8,TRBJ2-7,ASSRGGSLYEQY
13,TRBV7-3,TRBJ2-2,ASSLTGGIAGELF
12,TRBV7-3,TRBJ1-1,ASSLHRDTTEAF
13,TRBV7-9,TRBJ2-3,ASSPVGGGPDTQY
12,TRBV28,TRBJ1-2,ASSSTTPPYGYT
13,TRBV28,TRBJ1-2,ASSFSGSDNYGYT
16,TRBV15,TRBJ1-4,ATSAQPGVLRPREKLF
14,TRBV11-2,TRBJ1-4,ASRPIRGREGEKLF
13,TRBV27,TRBJ2-7,ASSFGTRDAYEQY
15,TRBV5-1,TRBJ2-7,ASSFGAGGRLTYEQY
13,TRBV27,TRBJ1-3,ASSPFWGGGNTIY
13,TRBV5-1,TRBJ2-1,ASSLEDWPYNEQF
12,TRBV7-2,TRBJ2-3,ASIRGDPGDTQY
12,TRBV28,TRBJ1-2,ASNSPARGYGYT
12,TRBV30,TRBJ2-1,AWSETNSYNEQF
14,TRBV28,TRBJ2-5,ASSFLSGGAGETQY
14,TRBV28,TRBJ1-5,ASSSFVTGINQPQH
16,TRBV7-8,TRBJ2-1,ASSAHRWLGRLYNEQF
12,TRBV10-3,TRBJ1-3,AIRATGSGNTIY
13,TRBV28,TRBJ1-6,ASRRVTGANSPLH
14,TRBV5-5,TRBJ1-1,ASSLRWQGWDTEAF
12,TRBV11-2,TRBJ1-6,ASSFPGFNSPLH
13,TRBV2,TRBJ1-6,ASSWRDSYNSPLH
15,TRBV5-1,TRBJ2-3,ASSPGQGLGTTDTQY
12,TRBV11-2,TRBJ2-1,ASSGEGDYNEQF
13,TRBV9,TRBJ2-7,ASSASGGGPYEQY
11,TRBV5-1,TRBJ2-5,ASSLELEETQY
14,TRBV14,TRBJ1-2,ASSQRVTGVGTGYT
12,TRBV6-5,TRBJ1-4,ASCPAITNEKLF
13,TRBV3-1/TRBV3-2,TRBJ1-6,ASSPLTRGGSPLH
13,TRBV6-5,TRBJ1-6,ASRRQPGSDSPLH
12,TRBV25-1,TRBJ1-6,ASSPRTRASPLH
12,TRBV19,TRBJ2-7,ASSIRATFYEQY
10,TRBV7-9,TRBJ2-7,ASSSGIYEQY
11,TRBV29-1,TRBJ1-5,SVSDRGDQPQH
15,TRBV11-2,TRBJ1-1,ASSFVFSAGRNTEAF
11,TRBV7-8,TRBJ1-2,ASKPQSMVGYT
15,TRBV18,TRBJ2-7,ASSPTLQPSGGALQY